The T cell receptor (beta chain) described here comes from a study of T-cell memory formation after mild COVID-19. General study points: CD4+ contracting clones lay mainly in CM and EM, CD8+ ones in EMRA.

Of note for this clonotype: Its antigen is as yet unknown.

One entry per CDR3 protein, called by TCRdb with MiXCR from the 5' RACE reads. The sample has a few hundred thousand distinct CDR3 sequences; roughly 25% are singletons. The CDR3 covers 15 residues. Trimming took 5 bases from V and 5 from J, leaving 16 bases between them. Germline lookup yields CDR1 SEHNR and CDR2 FQNEAQ (reference sequence). This TCR was recovered from an adult woman who had mild COVID-19 (a few samples of this study predate the infection). Cell type and time point are not known. This chain joins TRBV7-9 and TRBJ2-1, with a weak D call TRBD2 (6 bases). The source material was PBMCs or a T cell subset sorted from them (not recorded which). In DNA form, the CDR3 reads TGTGCCAGCAGCCCCGGGACTGCCCAGAACAATGAGCAGTTCTTC. This sequence encodes CASSPGTAQNNEQFF. The whole variable domain, remainder taken from reference TRBV7-9 and TRBJ2-1, is DTGVSQNPRHKITKRGQNVTFRCDPISEHNRLYWYRQTLGQGPEFLTYFQNEAQLEKSRLLSDRFSAERPKGSFSTLEIQRTEQGDSAMYLCASSPGTAQNNEQFFGPGTRLTVL.